A single sample gave rise to the 28 T cell receptor beta chains below, sequenced in a study of early T cells in non-severe SARS-CoV-2 infection (dated by TCRdb to about 2021). Library preparation used 5' RACE. Sequenced using a NextSeq 500. In TCRdb, the public reads were trimmed at Q25 with fastp and aligned with MiXCR, with productive beta chains retained. A single entry per CDR3 protein holds the most common genes and DNA from its merged rows. This sample comprises tens of thousands of distinct CDR3 sequences, 9.5% to 13% of them detected only once. The biggest ten clones account for approximately 2.4% of the sample. What was sequenced was whole blood. Source of these receptors: an adult who was a healthcare worker with PCR-confirmed SARS-CoV-2 infection or an uninfected control (not recorded which).

In its sample, this clonotype was seen a few times. This chain uses TRBV2 with TRBJ2-1; 7 nucleotides agree with TRBD2. V shed 7 bases and J 0 bases; nucleotides not matched to a gene: 6. Germline CDR1 is SNHLY and CDR2 is FYNNEI. This CDR3 contains 15 residues. CDR3 in amino acids: CASKFGTISYNEQFF. For the CDR3, the DNA is TGTGCCAGCAAGTTTGGGACTATCTCCTACAATGAGCAGTTCTTC.

This clonotype was detected ten times or more. The genes are TRBV11-1 and TRBJ2-1; 7 bases align to TRBD2. The trim removed 5 bases at V and 3 bases at J, leaving 13 bases unmatched. Germline loops: CDR1 SGHAT, CDR2 FQDESV (reference sequence). The CDR3 extends over 17 amino acids. CDR3 in amino acids: CASSRHRGRASYNEQFF. In DNA form, the CDR3 reads TGTGCCAGCAGCCGCCACCGAGGGAGGGCCAGCTACAATGAGCAGTTCTTC.

This clonotype has at least ten counts. The V and J genes are TRBV6-6 and TRBJ2-7; 7 bases map to TRBD1. This CDR3 has 11 amino acids. The ends lost 8 bases at V and 4 bases at J; junction bases unmatched: 2. Germline V gives CDR1 MNHNY, CDR2 SVGAGI (reference sequence). CDR3 sequence reads: CASVTGYEQYF. CDR3 DNA sequence: TGTGCCAGCGTGACAGGGTACGAGCAGTACTTC.

This clonotype showed up just a few times. The chain joins TRBV6-5 to TRBJ2-1, with unresolved D. Trimming shortened V by 6 bases and J by 2 bases, and 14 bases separated the two germline ends. This CDR3 is 15 amino acids long. Germline assignment: CDR1 MNHEY and CDR2 SVGAGI. The CDR3 bases are TGTGCCAGCAGCCCCCAACAAGCAACCTACAATGAGCAGTTCTTC. This codes for CASSPQQATYNEQFF.

This clonotype has a handful of counts. This sequence joins TRBV12-3 or TRBV12-4 and TRBJ1-1; D may be TRBD1 (6 bases). This CDR3 spans 13 amino acids. Deletions cut 1 base from V and 9 bases from J, with 12 bases between. The CDR3 nucleotides read TGTGCCAGCAGTTTAGAGACAGGATCTAAAGCTTTCTTT. It is translated as CASSLETGSKAFF.

Only a few counts were recorded for this clonotype. The chain uses TRBV7-8 and TRBJ1-2; 7 bases line up with TRBD1. This CDR3 is built from 14 residues. With 5 bases clipped from V and 3 bases from J, the junction kept 6 bases outside the gene matches. Germline CDR1 SGHVS, CDR2 FQNEAQ. CDR3 coding DNA: TGTGCCAGCAGCCTGGACAGGACGTACTATGGCTACACCTTC. It is translated as CASSLDRTYYGYTF.

This clonotype has only a few counts. The chain couples TRBV7-9 to TRBJ2-1, with D unclear. CDR3 length: 13 residues. CDR1 and CDR2 from the germline V gene are SEHNR and FQNEAQ (reference sequence). V shed 5 bases and J shed 7 bases, with 12 bases lying between them. For the CDR3, the DNA is TGTGCCAGCAGCCAGGTACAGCTTAATGAGCAGTTCTTC. Protein sequence: CASSQVQLNEQFF. The variable domain in full, with the rest retrieved from reference TRBV7-9 and TRBJ2-1, is DTGVSQNPRHKITKRGQNVTFRCDPISEHNRLYWYRQTLGQGPEFLTYFQNEAQLEKSRLLSDRFSAERPKGSFSTLEIQRTEQGDSAMYLCASSQVQLNEQFFGPGTRLTVL.

In this sample, this clonotype turned up many times. The chain links TRBV18 to TRBJ1-3; a weak D match, TRBD1 (5 bases). Trimming cost V 2 bases and J 0 bases, with 14 bases left between them. The CDR3 loop spans 17 amino acids. Germline lookup yields CDR1 KGHSH and CDR2 LQKENI. DNA for the CDR3: TGTGCCAGCTCACCAAAGGCCCAGGACAACTCTGGAAACACCATATATTTT. It yields the protein CASSPKAQDNSGNTIYF.

V usage is TRBV7-3 and J usage is TRBJ1-1; D is unclear. Germline V CDR1 and CDR2: SGHTA, FQGTGA. The V and J ends lost 5 bases and 4 bases respectively, with 11 bases between them. The CDR3 contains 13 residues. This CDR3 reads CASSLGTGTEAFF. In DNA form, the CDR3 reads TGTGCCAGCAGCCTAGGTACGGGCACTGAAGCTTTCTTT.

CDR3 protein: CSARDWRGTGANEQFF. The CDR3, as DNA: TGCAGTGCTAGAGATTGGAGGGGCACGGGGGCCAATGAGCAGTTCTTC. The chain combines TRBV20-1 with TRBJ2-1, with D perhaps assigned TRBD1 or TRBD2 (6 bases each). The CDR3 is 16 amino acids. The germline gives CDR1 DFQATT, CDR2 SNEGSKA (reference sequence). V was shortened by 0 bases and J by 6 bases, with 18 bases between the two germline ends.

This clonotype was seen ten or more times. The chain couples TRBV28 to TRBJ1-4; 10 bases match TRBD1. The CDR3 consists of 15 residues. With 5 bases clipped from V and 6 bases from J, the junction kept 6 bases outside the gene matches. The germline V gene has CDR1 MDHEN and CDR2 SYDVKM. The CDR3 region has the DNA TGTGCCAGCAGTCCACGGACAGGGGGGGATGAAAAACTGTTTTTT. Protein sequence: CASSPRTGGDEKLFF.

The V call is TRBV4-2, the J call TRBJ1-5; maybe TRBD1 (6 bases). V lost 3 bases and J lost 4, with 13 bases in between. The CDR3 runs 15 residues. Germline V CDR1 and CDR2: LGHNA, YNFKEQ. The CDR3 coding sequence is TGTGCCAGCAGCCAGTTCATGGACAGTAATCAGCCCCAGCATTTT. Amino acids: CASSQFMDSNQPQHF.

This clonotype has a count of ten or more. V and J are TRBV20-1 and TRBJ2-1; the D gene is possibly TRBD1 (6 bases). Trimming pared 0 bases from V and 7 bases from J, leaving 16 bases between. Germline V CDR1 and CDR2: DFQATT, SNEGSKA (reference sequence). The CDR3 runs 15 residues. The CDR3 region has the DNA TGCAGTGCTAGAGATCAAGGGGGTCGCTTAAATGAGCAGTTCTTC. Its translation is CSARDQGGRLNEQFF.

The chain recombines TRBV14 with TRBJ1-2; no definite D call. Per germline, CDR1 SGHDN and CDR2 FVKESK. The V end was cut by 4 bases, the J end by 1 base, with 7 bases between. The CDR3 runs 13 residues. The CDR3 DNA reads TGTGCCAGCAGCCCGGATCTTAACTATGGCTACACCTTC. It translates to CASSPDLNYGYTF.

The CDR3 sequence is CASSLRGAEKLFF. CDR3 in DNA: TGTGCCAGCAGCTTAAGAGGGGCCGAAAAACTGTTTTTT. The J gene is TRBJ1-4, the V gene TRBV13; possible D gene TRBD1, 5 bases. The CDR3 length is 13 residues. In germline, CDR1 is PRHDT, CDR2 FYEKMQ (reference sequence). Deletions cut 2 bases from V and 8 bases from J, with 9 bases between.

The V gene is TRBV20-1, the J gene TRBJ2-3; possible D gene TRBD1, 6 bases. V was shortened by 3 bases and J by 2 bases, with 6 bases between the two germline ends. Germline CDR1 is DFQATT and CDR2 is SNEGSKA (reference sequence). CDR3 length: 12 residues. DNA of the CDR3: TGCAGTGCTAGGGGGGCCACAGATACGCAGTATTTT. Translation: CSARGATDTQYF.

There are many counts of this clonotype. The chain is built from TRBV2 and TRBJ1-5; no clear D gene. CDR1 SNHLY and CDR2 FYNNEI come from the germline V gene. V lost 4 bases and J 2 bases, leaving 12 bases between the germline ends. The CDR3 covers 15 residues. This chain's CDR3 is CASSVWEGGNQPQHF. CDR3 nucleotide sequence: TGTGCCAGCAGTGTCTGGGAGGGTGGCAATCAGCCCCAGCATTTT.

This clonotype was recorded many times. This rearrangement joins TRBV7-9 to TRBJ1-1; D gene uncertain. Trimming removed 8 bases at V and 7 bases at J, with 14 bases between. The germline CDR1 and CDR2 sequences are SEHNR and FQNEAQ (reference sequence). CDR3 length: 12 residues. The chain's CDR3 is CASFNKLNEAFF. DNA of the CDR3: TGTGCCAGCTTCAACAAGTTGAATGAAGCTTTCTTT. The full variable domain, its missing parts supplied by reference TRBV7-9 and TRBJ1-1, is DTGVSQNPRHKITKRGQNVTFRCDPISEHNRLYWYRQTLGQGPEFLTYFQNEAQLEKSRLLSDRFSAERPKGSFSTLEIQRTEQGDSAMYLCASFNKLNEAFFGQGTRLTVV.

This clonotype was picked up a small number of times. The V and J genes are TRBV29-1 and TRBJ1-1, with TRBD1 identical over 9 bases. The CDR3 is made up of 14 amino acids. J was trimmed by 2 bases and V by 8 bases; bases with no gene match: 9. Germline CDR1 reads SQVTM; CDR2 reads ANQGSEA. The CDR3 sequence is CSPFRQGGNTEAFF. CDR3 in DNA: TGCAGCCCATTTCGACAGGGGGGAAACACTGAAGCTTTCTTT.

The CDR3 nucleotides read TGTGCCACCAGCAGTGGGGGGAGGCCCCAGCATTTT. Its protein is CATSSGGRPQHF. The chain couples TRBV2 to TRBJ1-5; D might be TRBD1 (5 bases). CDR1 is SNHLY and CDR2 is FYNNEI in the germline V gene. CDR3 length: 12 amino acids. V was trimmed by 10 bases and J by 9 bases, leaving 16 bases between them.

This clonotype was observed at least ten times. The J gene is TRBJ1-1, the V gene TRBV12-3 or TRBV12-4; a weak D match, TRBD1 (5 bases). The CDR3 length is 14 residues. The V and J ends lost 6 bases and 8 bases respectively, with 19 bases between them. The CDR3 DNA sequence: TGTGCCAGCAGCCCATCGGGCAGGGAGAAGGAAGCTTTCTTT. Its translation is CASSPSGREKEAFF.

J is TRBJ2-5 and V is TRBV11-2; D gene uncertain. From germline, CDR1 is SGHAT and CDR2 FQNNGV. The CDR3 sequence is 15 residues long. V lost 5 bases, J lost 1 base, and 14 bases lay in between. The CDR3 coding sequence is TGTGCCAGCAGCCAAGCATGGGCTATCCAAGAGACCCAGTACTTC. This gives the protein CASSQAWAIQETQYF.

V gene TRBV5-4 combines with J gene TRBJ2-2; no reliable D call. V was trimmed by 0 bases and J by 5 bases, leaving 8 bases between them. This CDR3 has 14 residues. CDR1 SGHNT and CDR2 YYREEE come from the germline V gene (reference sequence). DNA of the CDR3: TGTGCCAGCAGCTTGGGCCCAATGACCGGGGAGCTGTTTTTT. Residues: CASSLGPMTGELFF.

V gene TRBV6-6 combines with J gene TRBJ2-1; no firm D call. The CDR3 totals 12 residues. Trimming cost V 5 bases and J 6 bases, with 8 bases left between them. In germline, CDR1 is MNHNY, CDR2 SVGAGI (reference sequence). CDR3: CASSDQANEQFF. CDR3 nucleotides: TGTGCCAGCAGTGACCAGGCCAATGAGCAGTTCTTC.

This chain links TRBV20-1 with TRBJ2-1; 8 bases fit TRBD2. The CDR3 is made up of 14 amino acids. The J segment lost 2 bases and the V segment lost 6 bases, leaving 6 bases of the junction unmatched. The germline gives CDR1 DFQATT, CDR2 SNEGSKA (reference sequence). The CDR3 spells CSAPERGPYNEQFF. The CDR3 DNA reads TGCAGTGCCCCAGAGCGGGGGCCCTACAATGAGCAGTTCTTC.

Only a few counts were recorded for this clonotype. The CDR3 DNA follows: TGTGCCAGCAGTTACCCGGGACAGGGTAAAGATACGCAGTATTTT. It specifies CASSYPGQGKDTQYF. V and J are TRBV6-6 and TRBJ2-3; 9 bases map to TRBD1. V gave up 2 bases and J gave up 5 bases; unmatched junction bases: 5. This CDR3 contains 15 residues. Germline values: CDR1 MNHNY, CDR2 SVGAGI (reference sequence).

This clonotype came up a few times. The chain carries TRBV7-9 and TRBJ1-3; D is possibly TRBD1 (6 bases). The length of the CDR3 is 17 residues. Germline CDR1 is SEHNR and CDR2 is FQNEAQ (reference sequence). V was pared by 0 bases and J by 0 bases, with 12 bases between. The CDR3 sequence: CASSLAATGISGNTIYF. CDR3 in DNA: TGTGCCAGCAGCTTAGCGGCCACAGGGATCTCTGGAAACACCATATATTTT.

This clonotype was recorded many times. The chain couples TRBV4-1 to TRBJ1-1; 8 bases fit TRBD1. Germline values: CDR1 MGHRA, CDR2 YSYEKL. The CDR3 extends over 15 amino acids. With 3 bases clipped from V and 2 bases from J, the junction kept 5 bases outside the gene matches. The CDR3 nucleotides are TGCGCCAGCAGCCATCCGGACAGGGACAACACTGAAGCTTTCTTT. This sequence encodes CASSHPDRDNTEAFF.